These T cell receptor beta chains were read from a single sample in a study of T cell changes during pregnancy in multiple sclerosis. Method: immunoSEQ multiplex PCR; TCRdb's copy keeps in-frame clones and lacks some. This repertoire shows 30,000 to 40,000 clones, 85% to 95% found once; its top ten account for about 8.9%. The specimen was CD8+ T cells from peripheral blood mononuclear cells, collected in the third trimester of pregnancy. The receptors were sampled from a female donor with multiple sclerosis, enrolled in a pregnancy study. CDR3s include the opening cysteine and the closing phenylalanine or tryptophan. Fields, in order: D gene, J gene, V gene, clone size, CDR3 DNA, CDR3 protein. The D gene is left open where the match is weak. Clone size is not always given. Where it is, it says once, few, many or a class for expanded clones.

d_gene: .; j_gene: TRBJ2-7; v_gene: TRBV7-3; abundance: once; CDR3nt: TGTGCCAGCAGCCCGACAGGAGGTGCTGCCGAGCAGTACTTC; CDR3aa: CASSPTGGAAEQYF
d_gene: .; j_gene: TRBJ2-1; v_gene: TRBV6-5; abundance: .; CDR3nt: TGTGCCAGCAGTTCCTCGGGGAGCCACAATGAGCAGTTCTTC; CDR3aa: CASSSSGSHNEQFF
d_gene: TRBD2; j_gene: TRBJ2-7; v_gene: TRBV4-1; abundance: .; CDR3nt: TGCGCCAGCAGCCTAGCACCGGGACTAGACGCCGAGCAGTACTTC; CDR3aa: CASSLAPGLDAEQYF
d_gene: TRBD2; j_gene: TRBJ2-7; v_gene: TRBV7-6; abundance: .; CDR3nt: TGTGCCAGCAGCTTAGGCCCAGGGATAGCGGGGGAGTCCTACGAGCAGTACTTC; CDR3aa: CASSLGPGIAGESYEQYF
d_gene: TRBD2; j_gene: TRBJ2-3; v_gene: TRBV27; abundance: .; CDR3nt: TGTGCCAGCAGTTCACAGCGGGGGGGCCTTGACACAGATACGCAGTATTTT; CDR3aa: CASSSQRGGLDTDTQYF
d_gene: TRBD1; j_gene: TRBJ2-1; v_gene: TRBV9; abundance: .; CDR3nt: TGTGCCAGCAGCGTGGCGGACAGGGGGTTTGAGCAGTTCTTC; CDR3aa: CASSVADRGFEQFF
d_gene: .; j_gene: TRBJ2-1; v_gene: TRBV9; abundance: .; CDR3nt: TGTGCCAGCAGCATCGGTGATGAGCAGTTCTTC; CDR3aa: CASSIGDEQFF
d_gene: .; j_gene: TRBJ1-5; v_gene: TRBV19; abundance: .; CDR3nt: TGTGCCAGTACTCCCCGGGACACCTATAGCAATCAGCCCCAGCATTTT; CDR3aa: CASTPRDTYSNQPQHF
d_gene: .; j_gene: TRBJ2-3; v_gene: TRBV5-8; abundance: .; CDR3nt: TGTGCCAGCAGCTTGGGCAGGGGTTCGGCAGATACGCAGTATTTT; CDR3aa: CASSLGRGSADTQYF
d_gene: .; j_gene: TRBJ2-4; v_gene: TRBV4-1; abundance: .; CDR3nt: TGCGCCAGCAGCCAGGCGGCTACAGGGATACTAGCCAAAAACATTCAGTACTTC; CDR3aa: CASSQAATGILAKNIQYF
d_gene: .; j_gene: TRBJ1-5; v_gene: TRBV25-1; abundance: .; CDR3nt: TGTGCCACCTACTCGGTGGTCTATAGCAATCAGCCCCAGCATTTT; CDR3aa: CATYSVVYSNQPQHF
d_gene: .; j_gene: TRBJ1-5; v_gene: TRBV6-1; abundance: .; CDR3nt: TGTGCCAGCAGCGGACCGGGGTTGAGCAATCAGCCCCAGCATTTT; CDR3aa: CASSGPGLSNQPQHF
d_gene: .; j_gene: TRBJ1-2; v_gene: TRBV2; abundance: .; CDR3nt: TGTGCCAGCAGTGAAGCCTCCGAGCCCAGCGATGGCTACACCTTC; CDR3aa: CASSEASEPSDGYTF
d_gene: .; j_gene: TRBJ2-1; v_gene: TRBV27; abundance: once; CDR3nt: TGTGCCAGCAGTACAGGGCTTTACAATGAGCAGTTCTTC; CDR3aa: CASSTGLYNEQFF
d_gene: .; j_gene: TRBJ2-5; v_gene: TRBV6-5; abundance: .; CDR3nt: TGTGCCAGCAGTAGGCGGATCCAAGAGACCCAGTACTTC; CDR3aa: CASSRRIQETQYF
d_gene: .; j_gene: TRBJ1-2; v_gene: TRBV25-1; abundance: .; CDR3nt: TGTGCCAGCAGTGCTGAGACCGGAGCTAACTATGGCTACACCTTC; CDR3aa: CASSAETGANYGYTF
d_gene: TRBD2; j_gene: TRBJ2-5; v_gene: TRBV15; abundance: .; CDR3nt: TGTGCCACCAGCGGGACTAGGCAACAGACCCAGTACTTC; CDR3aa: CATSGTRQQTQYF
d_gene: TRBD2; j_gene: TRBJ2-3; v_gene: TRBV6-4; abundance: few; CDR3nt: TGTGCCAGCAGTGCTAGCGGGGGGGGGACAGATACGCAGTATTTT; CDR3aa: CASSASGGGTDTQYF
d_gene: .; j_gene: TRBJ1-5; v_gene: TRBV6-6; abundance: once; CDR3nt: TGTGCCAGCAGTTACCTAGAGGATCAGCCCCAGCATTTT; CDR3aa: CASSYLEDQPQHF
d_gene: .; j_gene: TRBJ2-3; v_gene: TRBV19; abundance: .; CDR3nt: TGTGCCAGTAGTACTGGGACACGAACTTACACAGATACGCAGTATTTT; CDR3aa: CASSTGTRTYTDTQYF
d_gene: TRBD2; j_gene: TRBJ2-2; v_gene: TRBV6-5; abundance: .; CDR3nt: TGTGCCAGCAGTCCGGGACTAGGAAATACCGGGGAGCTGTTTTTT; CDR3aa: CASSPGLGNTGELFF
d_gene: .; j_gene: TRBJ2-7; v_gene: TRBV7-9; abundance: .; CDR3nt: TGTGCCAGCAGCTTGCGATCCTACGAGCAGTACTTC; CDR3aa: CASSLRSYEQYF
d_gene: .; j_gene: TRBJ1-2; v_gene: TRBV13; abundance: .; CDR3nt: TGTGCCAGCAGCTTAGTAGCGGGCTACACCTTC; CDR3aa: CASSLVAGYTF
d_gene: .; j_gene: TRBJ1-1; v_gene: TRBV19; abundance: .; CDR3nt: TGTGCCAGTAGTATAGATGCGGGGAACACTGAAGCTTTCTTT; CDR3aa: CASSIDAGNTEAFF
d_gene: TRBD1; j_gene: TRBJ2-7; v_gene: TRBV19; abundance: .; CDR3nt: TGTGCCAGTAGTATATTTGGACAGGGCGAGCAGTACTTC; CDR3aa: CASSIFGQGEQYF
d_gene: .; j_gene: TRBJ1-2; v_gene: TRBV5-5; abundance: .; CDR3nt: TGTGCCAGCAGCCTCGAGAGCTACACCTTC; CDR3aa: CASSLESYTF
d_gene: TRBD1; j_gene: TRBJ2-7; v_gene: TRBV5-6; abundance: .; CDR3nt: TGTGCCAGCAGCTGGGACAGGGACCCCTACGAGCAGTACTTC; CDR3aa: CASSWDRDPYEQYF
d_gene: TRBD1; j_gene: TRBJ1-2; v_gene: TRBV2; abundance: .; CDR3nt: TGTGCCACGGGGACAGGGCTCGACTATGGCTACACCTTC; CDR3aa: CATGTGLDYGYTF
d_gene: .; j_gene: TRBJ1-4; v_gene: TRBV7-9; abundance: .; CDR3nt: TGTGCCAGCAGCTTGATCACAGGGTTTGAAAAACTGTTTTTT; CDR3aa: CASSLITGFEKLFF
d_gene: .; j_gene: TRBJ2-5; v_gene: TRBV5-1; abundance: .; CDR3nt: TGCGCCAGCAGCTTGAGCCCTAGTGAGACCCAGTACTTC; CDR3aa: CASSLSPSETQYF
d_gene: TRBD1; j_gene: TRBJ1-2; v_gene: TRBV4-1; abundance: .; CDR3nt: TGCGCCAGCAGCCCACTCGGGACAGGAGATTATGGCTACACCTTC; CDR3aa: CASSPLGTGDYGYTF
d_gene: .; j_gene: TRBJ1-1; v_gene: TRBV4-1; abundance: .; CDR3nt: TGCGCCAGCAGCCTCTTCGAACAGGGTGAAGCTTTCTTT; CDR3aa: CASSLFEQGEAFF
d_gene: .; j_gene: TRBJ1-6; v_gene: TRBV5-4; abundance: .; CDR3nt: TGTGCCAGCAGCTTGGCCACGGGGGGGGATTCACCCCTCCACTTT; CDR3aa: CASSLATGGDSPLHF
d_gene: TRBD1; j_gene: TRBJ1-5; v_gene: TRBV6-6; abundance: .; CDR3nt: TGTGCCAGCAGTTACTCGATAGGGGGACAGGGCGGGTTTTTT; CDR3aa: CASSYSIGGQGGFF
d_gene: .; j_gene: TRBJ2-5; v_gene: TRBV13; abundance: .; CDR3nt: TGTGCCAGCAGCCATACTAGCCACGAGACCCAGTACTTC; CDR3aa: CASSHTSHETQYF
d_gene: TRBD2; j_gene: TRBJ2-1; v_gene: TRBV4-2; abundance: .; CDR3nt: TGTGCCAGCAGCCAAGAACTAGCGGAGAACAATGAGCAGTTCTTC; CDR3aa: CASSQELAENNEQFF
d_gene: .; j_gene: TRBJ2-7; v_gene: TRBV2; abundance: .; CDR3nt: TGTGCCAGCAGTATGACACCCTCCTACGAGCAGTACTTC; CDR3aa: CASSMTPSYEQYF
d_gene: .; j_gene: TRBJ1-1; v_gene: TRBV6-1; abundance: .; CDR3nt: TGTGCCGGCAGTGAATTGCCAGGGGAGAACACTGAAGCTTTCTTT; CDR3aa: CAGSELPGENTEAFF
d_gene: TRBD2; j_gene: TRBJ2-1; v_gene: TRBV10-1; abundance: .; CDR3nt: TGCGCCAGCAGTGAGTCTGGTGGCGGGGGTTGGTATGAGCAGTTCTTC; CDR3aa: CASSESGGGGWYEQFF
d_gene: .; j_gene: TRBJ2-5; v_gene: TRBV7-8; abundance: .; CDR3nt: TGTGCCAGCAAGACAAGCCTCCAAGAGACCCAGTACTTC; CDR3aa: CASKTSLQETQYF
d_gene: .; j_gene: TRBJ1-1; v_gene: TRBV9; abundance: .; CDR3nt: TGTGCCAGCAGCGGACAACAGGGAAACACTGAAGCTTTCTTT; CDR3aa: CASSGQQGNTEAFF
d_gene: TRBD2; j_gene: TRBJ2-2; v_gene: TRBV7-9; abundance: .; CDR3nt: TGTGCCAGCAGTTCTAGCGGGGGGTACACCGGGGAGCTGTTTTTT; CDR3aa: CASSSSGGYTGELFF
d_gene: TRBD2; j_gene: TRBJ2-5; v_gene: TRBV14; abundance: .; CDR3nt: TGTGCCAGCAGCCAAGATCCCTCGGGACTAGCGGGGCAGTGGGAGACCCAGTACTTC; CDR3aa: CASSQDPSGLAGQWETQYF
d_gene: .; j_gene: TRBJ2-1; v_gene: TRBV7-6; abundance: .; CDR3nt: TGTGCCAGCAGCTTAGTGACGGCTAGCTCCTACAATGAGCAGTTCTTC; CDR3aa: CASSLVTASSYNEQFF
d_gene: .; j_gene: TRBJ2-3; v_gene: TRBV9; abundance: .; CDR3nt: TGTGCCAGCAACGGGAAAGAGGCCACGCGAGATACGCAGTATTTT; CDR3aa: CASNGKEATRDTQYF
d_gene: TRBD2; j_gene: TRBJ2-3; v_gene: TRBV7-3; abundance: .; CDR3nt: TGTGCCAGCAGCTGGGCTAGCGGGGGTCCGTGGTATTTT; CDR3aa: CASSWASGGPWYF
d_gene: .; j_gene: TRBJ1-2; v_gene: TRBV9; abundance: .; CDR3nt: TGTGCCAGCAGCGTCGGGACCGGACTATCGGATGGCTACACCTTC; CDR3aa: CASSVGTGLSDGYTF
d_gene: .; j_gene: TRBJ2-2; v_gene: TRBV10-3; abundance: .; CDR3nt: TGTGCCATCAGTGAGTCGAACTCACCTGCCGGGGAGCTGTTTTTT; CDR3aa: CAISESNSPAGELFF
d_gene: .; j_gene: TRBJ2-1; v_gene: TRBV5-6; abundance: .; CDR3nt: TGTGCCAGCAGCTCCGAGTTAGACAGTTCGTCCTACAATGAGCAGTTCTTC; CDR3aa: CASSSELDSSSYNEQFF
d_gene: TRBD1; j_gene: TRBJ2-7; v_gene: TRBV6-1; abundance: .; CDR3nt: TGTGCCAGCAGTTGGGACAGTTATGGTCAGTACTTC; CDR3aa: CASSWDSYGQYF
d_gene: TRBD2; j_gene: TRBJ2-3; v_gene: TRBV6-5; abundance: .; CDR3nt: TGTGCCAGCAGTTACGGGACTACCACAGATACGCAGTATTTT; CDR3aa: CASSYGTTTDTQYF
d_gene: .; j_gene: TRBJ2-7; v_gene: TRBV9; abundance: .; CDR3nt: TGTGCCAGCAGCACGGCGGGGGCCCCTAGGGAGCAGTACTTC; CDR3aa: CASSTAGAPREQYF
d_gene: TRBD1; j_gene: TRBJ2-2; v_gene: TRBV19; abundance: .; CDR3nt: TGTGCCAGTAGTATACTTCCCAGGGGGCGTTTCACCGGGGAGCTGTTTTTT; CDR3aa: CASSILPRGRFTGELFF
d_gene: .; j_gene: TRBJ2-5; v_gene: TRBV4-2; abundance: .; CDR3nt: TGTGCCAGCAGCCAAAAAGGGGGGGCCGACCAAGAGACCCAGTACTTC; CDR3aa: CASSQKGGADQETQYF